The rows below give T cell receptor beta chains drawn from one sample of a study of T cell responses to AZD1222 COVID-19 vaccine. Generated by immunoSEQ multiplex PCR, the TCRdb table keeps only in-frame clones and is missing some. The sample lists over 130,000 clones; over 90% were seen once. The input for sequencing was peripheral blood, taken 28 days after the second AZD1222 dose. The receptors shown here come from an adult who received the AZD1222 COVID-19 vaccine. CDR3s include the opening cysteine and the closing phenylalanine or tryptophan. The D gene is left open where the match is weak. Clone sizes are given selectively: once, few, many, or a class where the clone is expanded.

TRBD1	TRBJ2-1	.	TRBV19	CASSRGTGGSYNEQFF	TGTGCCAGTAGTCGCGGGACAGGGGGCTCCTACAATGAGCAGTTCTTC
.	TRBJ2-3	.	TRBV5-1	CASSSTDTQYF	TGCGCCAGCAGCTCCACAGATACGCAGTATTTT
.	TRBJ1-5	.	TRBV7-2	CASSPDSGYQPQHF	TGTGCCAGCAGCCCTGACAGTGGATATCAGCCCCAGCATTTT
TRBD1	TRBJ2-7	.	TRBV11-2	CASSRGTGGSYEQYF	TGTGCCAGCAGCCGAGGGACAGGGGGCTCCTACGAGCAGTACTTC
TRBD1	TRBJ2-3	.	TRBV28	CASSLRTGALADTQYF	TGTGCCAGCAGTTTAAGGACAGGGGCACTGGCAGATACGCAGTATTTT
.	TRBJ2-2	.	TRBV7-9	CASSLRAGHTGELFF	TGTGCCAGCAGCTTACGGGCAGGGCACACCGGGGAGCTGTTTTTT
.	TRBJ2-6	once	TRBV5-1	CASSLFQGQSGANVLTF	TGCGCCAGCAGCTTGTTCCAGGGTCAGTCTGGGGCCAACGTCCTGACTTTC
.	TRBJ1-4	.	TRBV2	CASSDWGAATNEKLFF	TGTGCCAGCAGTGACTGGGGGGCTGCAACTAATGAAAAACTGTTTTTT
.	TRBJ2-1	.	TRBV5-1	CASSSDSSYNEQFF	TGCGCCAGCAGCTCGGACAGTTCCTACAATGAGCAGTTCTTC
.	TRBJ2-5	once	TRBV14	CASSQTQETQYF	TGTGCCAGCAGCCAAACCCAAGAGACCCAGTACTTC
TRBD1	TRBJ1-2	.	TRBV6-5	CASRVTGVGGYTF	TGTGCCAGCAGGGTAACAGGGGTCGGTGGCTACACCTTC
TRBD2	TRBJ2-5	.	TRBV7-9	CASSLAELGGRAGGETQYF	TGTGCCAGCAGCTTAGCGGAGCTGGGCGGGAGGGCCGGTGGAGAGACCCAGTACTTC
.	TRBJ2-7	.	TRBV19	CASSISRRPILHEQYF	TGTGCCAGTAGTATATCCCGCCGTCCGATCCTCCACGAGCAGTACTTC
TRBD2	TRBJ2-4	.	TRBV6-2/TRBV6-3	CASSYTGTMYF	TGTGCCAGCAGTTACACCGGGACTATGTACTTC